The 28 T cell receptor beta chains presented below share a single source sample, sequenced in a study of T cell repertoires in cytomegalovirus infection. Each CDR3 protein gets one entry after TCRdb re-called the reads with MiXCR. The repertoire has about 570,000 distinct CDR3 sequences, 40% of them found once; the top ten carry over 45%. For these TCRs, the target antigens are not known. Specimen: cultured PBMCs, collected from culture after CMV antigen stimulation. These receptors came from a human donor in good health (CMV status not recorded). Some clones in this sample may be carry-over from other donors' samples.

This chain's CDR3 is CASSLASTGVRETQYF. Written as DNA, the CDR3 is TGTGCCAGCAGCTTAGCCTCGACAGGGGTACGGGAGACCCAGTACTTC. V is TRBV7-2 and J is TRBJ2-5; 8 bases agree with TRBD1. Trimming cost V 0 bases and J 5 bases; bases outside gene matches: 8. Germline V gives CDR1 SGHTA, CDR2 FQGNSA. This CDR3 has 16 residues.

This rearrangement joins TRBV12-3 or TRBV12-4 to TRBJ2-7; possible D gene TRBD2, 5 bases. The CDR3 contains 14 residues. V lost 3 bases, J lost 3 bases, and 12 bases lay in between. The chain's CDR3 is CASSFSARGYEQYF. CDR3 DNA sequence: TGTGCCAGCAGTTTTAGCGCCCGGGGCTACGAGCAGTACTTC.

The sample holds a few counts of this clonotype. The gene calls are TRBV7-8 and TRBJ2-3; 10 bases are a match to TRBD2. The V gene end was trimmed by 3 bases and the J gene end by 5 bases; junction bases not matched to a gene: 11. The CDR3 length is 17 residues. The germline CDR1 and CDR2 sequences are SGHVS and FQNEAQ. The CDR3 region is CASSLHSGLAHRDTQYF. CDR3 in DNA: TGTGCCAGCAGCTTGCACTCGGGACTAGCGCACCGAGATACGCAGTATTTT.

This clonotype was found a few times. The J gene is TRBJ2-3, the V gene TRBV23-1, with D uncertain. TRBV23-1 is known as an ORF, though its function is uncertain. There are 15 residues in the CDR3. Deletions cut 10 bases from V and 0 bases from J, with 17 bases between. In DNA, the CDR3 is TGCGCCATCACTCCGTATTTACAAAGCACAGATACGCAGTATTTT. Protein product: CAITPYLQSTDTQYF.

The V gene is TRBV11-2, the J gene TRBJ2-7, with D hard to call. The CDR3 length is 12 residues. The germline CDR1 and CDR2 sequences are SGHAT and FQNNGV. V gave up 5 bases and J gave up 7 bases, with 12 bases separating them. CDR3 in DNA: TGTGCCAGCAGCCACGTCGCGCTTGAGCAGTACTTC. It encodes CASSHVALEQYF.

The V and J genes are TRBV19 and TRBJ1-1, with D unresolved. Between the trimmed V and J ends, which lost 11 bases and 4 bases, there was a span of 8 bases. This CDR3 comprises 10 residues. The germline gives CDR1 LNHDA, CDR2 SQIVND (reference sequence). The CDR3 bases are TGTGCCGGGTCGGGCACTGAAGCTTTCTTT. This gives the protein CAGSGTEAFF.

The chain links TRBV6-1 to TRBJ1-6, with TRBD1 identical over 8 bases. Germline CDR1 MNHNS, CDR2 SASEGT. The CDR3 loop spans 13 amino acids. V gave up 7 bases and J gave up 9 bases; unmatched junction bases: 5. CDR3 residues: CASKTGVSSPLHF. The CDR3 bases are TGTGCCAGCAAGACAGGGGTGAGTTCACCCCTCCACTTT.

The chain links TRBV12-3 or TRBV12-4 to TRBJ2-3; no clear D. The V gene lost 4 bases and the J gene lost 0 bases, with 17 bases spanning the gap. This CDR3 spans 17 amino acids. The CDR3 protein is CASSWVQRIHSTDTQYF. The DNA for the CDR3 is TGTGCCAGCAGTTGGGTACAGAGGATTCATAGCACAGATACGCAGTATTTT.

The V and J genes are TRBV7-2 and TRBJ1-2, with D possibly being TRBD1 (5 bases). Trimming took 4 bases from V and 7 from J, leaving 16 bases between them. Germline CDR1 SGHTA, CDR2 FQGNSA. The CDR3 contains 14 residues. The CDR3 reads CASSSSRGGGGYTF. The CDR3 DNA follows: TGTGCCAGCAGCTCCTCCCGGGGGGGTGGTGGCTACACCTTC.

This clonotype was counted only a few times. A clone one base away is much larger, so this may be a read error. The rearrangement joins TRBV3-1 to TRBJ1-1; D unclear. The CDR3 loop spans 11 amino acids. Per the germline V gene, CDR1 is LGHDT and CDR2 is YNNKEL (reference sequence). Trimming took 4 bases from V and 3 from J, leaving 3 bases between them. The chain's CDR3 is CASSLHTEAFF. The CDR3 DNA reads TGTGCCAGCAGCCTCCACACTGAAGCTTTCTTT.

The chain employs TRBV6-1 and TRBJ2-5; perhaps TRBD2 as D (6 bases). CDR3 length: 14 amino acids. Trimming left V 1 base short and J 5 bases short, with 11 bases between. The germline V gene has CDR1 MNHNS and CDR2 SASEGT. The CDR3 nucleotides are TGTGCCAGCAGTGAAGTCAGGGCGGGGGAGACCCAGTACTTC. Protein: CASSEVRAGETQYF.

This clonotype was detected a few times. V and J are TRBV6-2 or TRBV6-3 and TRBJ2-3, with 8 bases matching TRBD2. The CDR3 sequence is 16 residues long. J lost 0 bases, V lost 7 bases, and 9 bases had no gene match. Germline CDR1 is MNHEY and CDR2 is SVGEGT. CDR3 coding DNA: TGTGCCAGCACCCAACTAGCGGCCAGGAGCACAGATACGCAGTATTTT. It is translated as CASTQLAARSTDTQYF.

V and J are TRBV15 and TRBJ1-1; tentatively, D is TRBD1 (6 bases). The ends were cut back, 1 base at V and 0 bases at J, with 12 bases in the middle. Per germline, CDR1 LNHNV and CDR2 YYDKDF (reference sequence). The CDR3 extends over 16 amino acids. The CDR3 nucleotides are TGTGCCACCAGCAGAGTGGGGGGCGTGATGAACACTGAAGCTTTCTTT. Amino acids: CATSRVGGVMNTEAFF.

The gene calls are TRBV7-2 and TRBJ2-7; 9 nucleotides match TRBD2. J was trimmed by 2 bases and V by 3 bases; bases with no gene match: 5. CDR3 length equals 15 residues. Germline V gives CDR1 SGHTA, CDR2 FQGNSA. CDR3: CASSFWAGGPYEQYF. The CDR3 region has the DNA TGTGCCAGCAGCTTTTGGGCGGGAGGGCCCTACGAGCAGTACTTC.

This clonotype showed up just a few times. The chain employs TRBV6-5 and TRBJ2-7; D not resolved. Germline CDR1 is MNHEY and CDR2 is SVGAGI. The CDR3 runs to 13 residues. V lost 6 bases to trimming and J lost 0 bases, with 9 bases between them. In DNA form, the CDR3 reads TGTGCCAGCAGCCCTGTCCTCTCCTACGAGCAGTACTTC. It codes for CASSPVLSYEQYF.

The genes are TRBV7-2 and TRBJ2-7; D might be TRBD1 (5 bases). There are 14 residues in the CDR3. Germline assignment: CDR1 SGHTA and CDR2 FQGNSA. Trimming took 2 bases from V and 5 from J, leaving 13 bases between them. The CDR3 sequence is CASSLRWGRNEQYF. CDR3 bases: TGTGCCAGCAGCTTACGGTGGGGCAGGAACGAGCAGTACTTC.

This chain joins TRBV7-2 and TRBJ2-7, with a possible D match to TRBD2 (6 bases). CDR3 length equals 15 residues. The ends were cut back, 1 base at V and 3 bases at J, with 13 bases in the middle. The germline V gene encodes CDR1 SGHTA and CDR2 FQGNSA. CDR3 protein: CASSLGSGEIYEQYF. DNA for the CDR3: TGTGCCAGCAGCTTAGGGTCGGGGGAGATCTACGAGCAGTACTTC. The whole variable domain, remainder taken from reference TRBV7-2 and TRBJ2-7, is GAGVSQSPSNKVTEKGKDVELRCDPISGHTALYWYRQSLGQGLEFLIYFQGNSAPDKSGLPSDRFSAERTGGSVSTLTIQRTQQEDSAVYLCASSLGSGEIYEQYFGPGTRLTVT.

The gene calls are TRBV12-3 or TRBV12-4 and TRBJ2-1; unclear D gene. V gave up 3 bases and J gave up 6 bases, with 15 bases separating them. There are 15 residues in the CDR3. The DNA for the CDR3 is TGTGCCAGCAGTTTTGGAGTAGCCTCCCGCAATGAGCAGTTCTTC. As protein: CASSFGVASRNEQFF.

This clonotype was detected a few times. The chain uses TRBV27 and TRBJ2-1; 12 bases are shared with TRBD2. This CDR3 spans 15 amino acids. J was trimmed by 4 bases and V by 7 bases; bases with no gene match: 5. Germline values: CDR1 MNHEY, CDR2 SMNVEV (reference sequence). The CDR3 sequence: CASTPTSGGYNEQFF. CDR3 coding DNA: TGTGCCAGCACCCCTACTAGCGGGGGGTACAATGAGCAGTTCTTC.

The chain recombines TRBV12-3 or TRBV12-4 with TRBJ2-3; D unclear. CDR3 length: 14 amino acids. V shed 7 bases and J shed 0 bases, with 11 bases lying between them. In DNA, the CDR3 is TGTGCCAGCATGGGATATCTAAGCACAGATACGCAGTATTTT. Protein product: CASMGYLSTDTQYF.

J is TRBJ1-2 and V is TRBV2; D is uncertain. The germline V gene has CDR1 SNHLY and CDR2 FYNNEI. The V and J ends lost 6 bases and 2 bases respectively, with 16 bases between them. The CDR3 runs to 15 residues. The CDR3 sequence is CASSPEGGQNYGYTF. For the CDR3, the DNA is TGTGCCAGCAGCCCAGAGGGAGGGCAGAACTATGGCTACACCTTC.

The CDR3, as DNA: TGCAGTGCTAGAGATCGAAACAGGAAAGAGACCCAGTACTTC. Translating it yields CSARDRNRKETQYF. The rearrangement joins TRBV20-1 to TRBJ2-5; a weak D match, TRBD1 (5 bases). Germline V lookup: CDR1 DFQATT, CDR2 SNEGSKA (reference sequence). This CDR3 spans 14 amino acids. The germline V and J ends were trimmed by 0 bases and 3 bases, with 11 bases remaining between them.

This clonotype has just one count. The chain uses TRBV12-3 or TRBV12-4 and TRBJ2-3, with 8 bases identical to TRBD1. This CDR3 comprises 15 residues. Trimming at V came to 6 bases and at J to 4 bases, leaving 9 bases not matched to a gene. CDR3 DNA: TGTGCCAGCAGCGACGACAGGGGAGGAGCAGATACGCAGTATTTT. It translates to CASSDDRGGADTQYF.

This clonotype was counted many times. The chain combines TRBV7-6 with TRBJ1-2, with 7 bases fitting TRBD1. V shed 5 bases and J 6 bases; nucleotides not matched to a gene: 9. Looked up from germline, CDR1 is SGHVS and CDR2 is FNYEAQ. This CDR3 has 14 amino acids. CDR3 sequence reads: CASSPLVGGDGYTF. The CDR3 nucleotides read TGTGCCAGCAGCCCCCTGGTAGGGGGCGATGGCTACACCTTC.

The chain is built from TRBV25-1 and TRBJ2-7, with 8 positions matching TRBD2. The CDR3 loop spans 14 amino acids. Germline lookup yields CDR1 MGHDK and CDR2 SYGVNS. V shed 11 bases, J shed 0 bases, and the junction held 9 bases outside the gene matches. The CDR3 region is CASFSGASSYEQYF. CDR3 sequence (DNA): TGTGCCTCTTTTAGCGGGGCCAGCTCCTACGAGCAGTACTTC.

Written as DNA, the CDR3 is TGTGCCAGCAGCGAAGGGTGGAATCAGCCCCAGCATTTT. Amino acids: CASSEGWNQPQHF. The chain is built from TRBV11-2 and TRBJ1-5; D is uncertain. CDR3 length: 13 amino acids. The V and J ends lost 5 bases and 4 bases respectively, with 9 bases between them. CDR1 and CDR2 from the germline V gene are SGHAT and FQNNGV.

The chain combines TRBV20-1 with TRBJ1-1; a weak D match, TRBD1 (6 bases). There are 12 residues in the CDR3. Looked up from germline, CDR1 is DFQATT and CDR2 is SNEGSKA (reference sequence). The V end lost 1 base, the J end lost 3 bases, and 6 bases lay between the germline ends. CDR3 in DNA: TGCAGTGCTAGAGCAGGGGACACTGAAGCTTTCTTT. This codes for CSARAGDTEAFF.

The chain recombines TRBV20-1 with TRBJ2-2; D is possibly TRBD1 (5 bases). Germline V gives CDR1 DFQATT, CDR2 SNEGSKA (reference sequence). V shed 3 bases and J shed 6 bases, with 11 bases lying between them. This CDR3 is built from 13 residues. Here the CDR3 reads CSARDARAGELFF. The CDR3 coding sequence is TGCAGTGCTAGGGACGCCAGGGCCGGGGAGCTGTTTTTT.